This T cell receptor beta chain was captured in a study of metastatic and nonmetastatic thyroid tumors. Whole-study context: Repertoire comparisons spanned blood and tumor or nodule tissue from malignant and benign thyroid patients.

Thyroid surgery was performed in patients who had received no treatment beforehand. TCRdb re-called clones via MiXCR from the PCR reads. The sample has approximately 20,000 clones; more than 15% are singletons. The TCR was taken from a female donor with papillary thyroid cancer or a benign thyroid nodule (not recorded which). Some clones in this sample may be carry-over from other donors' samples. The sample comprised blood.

The CDR3 reads CASSYGTVRGYGYTF. DNA of the CDR3: TGTGCCAGCAGTTACGGGACAGTGCGGGGGTATGGCTACACCTTC. This chain uses TRBV6-6 with TRBJ1-2; 7 bases are a match to TRBD1. CDR3 length: 15 residues. V was clipped by 2 bases and J by 5 bases; unmatched bases: 8. Germline CDR1 is MNHNY and CDR2 is SVGAGI (reference sequence).